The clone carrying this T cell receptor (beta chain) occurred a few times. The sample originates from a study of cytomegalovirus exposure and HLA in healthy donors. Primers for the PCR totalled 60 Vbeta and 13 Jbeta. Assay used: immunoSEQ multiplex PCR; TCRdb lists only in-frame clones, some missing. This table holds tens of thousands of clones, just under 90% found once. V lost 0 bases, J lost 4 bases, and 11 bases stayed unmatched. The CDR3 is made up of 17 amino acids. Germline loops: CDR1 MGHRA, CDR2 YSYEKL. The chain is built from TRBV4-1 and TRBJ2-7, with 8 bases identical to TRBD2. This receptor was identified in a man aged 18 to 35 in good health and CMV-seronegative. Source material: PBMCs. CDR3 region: CASSQDQEREFRYEQYF. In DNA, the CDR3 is TGCGCCAGCAGCCAAGATCAAGAGCGGGAGTTTCGGTACGAGCAGTACTTC.